The rows below give T cell receptor beta chains drawn from one sample of a study of molecular identifiers for immune sequencing clone quantification. TCRdb processed the PCR reads anew with MiXCR; each CDR3 protein has one entry. This table has about 510,000 distinct CDR3 sequences, 20% to 25% appearing once. The sequenced sample was naive CD8+ T cells from blood, with Jurkat cell RNA spiked in. These receptors came from a human donor in good health. Some libraries in this study had Jurkat cell RNA spiked in. CDR3s include the opening cysteine and the closing phenylalanine or tryptophan. D genes are given only for firm matches. Size is omitted from some rows. Given values are once, few, many or a class for expanded clones.

CSAQGDSMSSYEQYF	TGCAGTGCCCAGGGGGACTCAATGAGCTCCTACGAGCAGTACTTC	.	15	TRBV20-1	TRBJ2-7	.
CASRTGDEQYF	TGTGCCAGTAGAACAGGGGACGAGCAGTACTTC	few	11	TRBV19	TRBJ2-7	TRBD1
CASSQIRSDEQYF	TGCGCCAGCAGCCAGATTCGGTCGGACGAGCAGTACTTC	few	13	TRBV4-3	TRBJ2-7	.
CASKQSGKLFF	TGTGCCAGCAAGCAAAGTGGAAAACTGTTTTTT	.	11	TRBV27	TRBJ1-4	.
CSVEGTASGNTIYF	TGCAGCGTTGAAGGGACAGCGTCTGGAAACACCATATATTTT	.	14	TRBV29-1	TRBJ1-3	.
CSARDRYREDEQYF	TGCAGTGCTAGAGATCGGTACAGGGAGGACGAGCAGTACTTC	few	14	TRBV20-1	TRBJ2-7	.
CASTRTSGGYNEQFF	TGCGCCAGCACCCGGACTAGCGGGGGCTACAATGAGCAGTTCTTC	.	15	TRBV5-1	TRBJ2-1	TRBD2
CASSSATGVGAGTQYF	TGTGCCAGCAGCTCGGCGACAGGGGTCGGAGCAGGTACGCAGTATTTT	.	16	TRBV7-2	TRBJ2-3	TRBD1
CASSWGDGLNTEAFF	TGTGCCAGCAGTTGGGGTGACGGGTTGAACACTGAAGCTTTCTTT	.	15	TRBV12-3/TRBV12-4	TRBJ1-1	.
CASGPDRHGYTF	TGTGCCAGCGGCCCCGACCGGCATGGCTACACCTTC	.	12	TRBV12-3/TRBV12-4	TRBJ1-2	.
CASSPLQGNTIYF	TGTGCCAGCAGCCCATTACAAGGAAACACCATATATTTT	.	13	TRBV5-6	TRBJ1-3	.
CASSLHQNTGELFF	TGTGCCAGCAGTTTACACCAGAACACCGGGGAGCTGTTTTTT	.	14	TRBV12-3/TRBV12-4	TRBJ2-2	.
CASSQDRVRANTGELFF	TGCGCCAGCAGCCAAGATCGCGTACGGGCTAACACCGGGGAGCTGTTTTTT	few	17	TRBV4-3	TRBJ2-2	.
CASSPPGANSYNEQFF	TGTGCCAGCTCTCCGCCGGGGGCCAACTCCTACAATGAGCAGTTCTTC	many	16	TRBV7-9	TRBJ2-1	.
CASSLIGSTNTEAFF	TGTGCCAGCAGCTTAATCGGCTCTACGAACACTGAAGCTTTCTTT	few	15	TRBV13	TRBJ1-1	.
CASSLGGPQPQHF	TGTGCCAGCAGCTTAGGGGGTCCTCAGCCCCAGCATTTT	many	13	TRBV7-9	TRBJ1-5	.
CASSAPDRGEGYTF	TGCGCCAGCAGTGCTCCGGACAGGGGAGAGGGCTACACCTTC	few	14	TRBV10-2	TRBJ1-2	TRBD1
CASSPIAGVYEQYF	TGCGCCAGCAGCCCTATAGCGGGGGTCTACGAGCAGTACTTC	few	14	TRBV4-3	TRBJ2-7	TRBD2
CATTAGVNNEQFF	TGTGCCACCACGGCGGGAGTAAACAATGAGCAGTTCTTC	many	13	TRBV24-1	TRBJ2-1	TRBD2
CASSPGLDGELFF	TGCGCCAGCAGCCCAGGACTAGACGGGGAGCTGTTTTTT	.	13	TRBV4-1	TRBJ2-2	TRBD2
CAWRVLAGDAREQYF	TGTGCCTGGAGAGTTCTAGCGGGAGACGCGAGGGAGCAGTACTTC	few	15	TRBV30	TRBJ2-7	TRBD2
CASSLLSGGETQYF	TGTGCCAGCAGCTTGTTGTCGGGAGGAGAGACCCAGTACTTC	.	14	TRBV5-4	TRBJ2-5	TRBD2
CASSQESGTHSYEQYF	TGCGCCAGCAGCCAAGAGAGCGGTACCCATTCCTACGAGCAGTACTTC	few	16	TRBV4-1	TRBJ2-7	.
CASGELFEETQYF	TGTGCCAGCGGAGAACTATTTGAAGAGACCCAGTACTTC	.	13	TRBV19	TRBJ2-5	.
CASSLAYGQAQYF	TGTGCCAGCAGTCTTGCTTACGGACAGGCTCAGTACTTC	many	13	TRBV12-3/TRBV12-4	TRBJ2-4	TRBD1
CASSLRTSGRGLGTDTQYF	TGTGCCAGCAGCCTACGGACTAGCGGGAGAGGGTTAGGCACAGATACGCAGTATTTT	.	19	TRBV5-3	TRBJ2-3	TRBD2
CASSPTDGTKYNEQFF	TGTGCCAGCAGCCCCACGGACGGGACAAAATACAATGAGCAGTTCTTC	few	16	TRBV28	TRBJ2-1	.